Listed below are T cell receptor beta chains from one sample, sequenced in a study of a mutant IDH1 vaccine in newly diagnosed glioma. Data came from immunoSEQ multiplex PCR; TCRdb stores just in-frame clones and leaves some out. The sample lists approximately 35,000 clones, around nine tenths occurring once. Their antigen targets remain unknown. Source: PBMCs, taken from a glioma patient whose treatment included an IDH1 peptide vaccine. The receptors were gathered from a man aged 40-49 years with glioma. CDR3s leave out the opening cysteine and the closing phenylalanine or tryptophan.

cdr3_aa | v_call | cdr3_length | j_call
ASSSTNGRASGAF | TRBV7-9 | 13 | TRBJ1-1
ASSEGRGTHGEKLF | TRBV6-1 | 14 | TRBJ1-4
ASSQGPGEGFYGYT | TRBV4-1 | 14 | TRBJ1-2
ASSQGSQPQH | TRBV4-1 | 10 | TRBJ1-5
ASSIEQPQH | TRBV28 | 9 | TRBJ1-5
ASSLTITGVGFPYEQY | TRBV11-2 | 16 | NA
ASSMPAHSGNTIY | TRBV19 | 13 | TRBJ1-3
AWSPGDGYGYT | TRBV30 | 11 | TRBJ1-2
ASSLSWTGSAF | TRBV5-1 | 11 | TRBJ1-1
ASSEEMNTEAF | TRBV2 | 11 | TRBJ1-1
ATDKGQGTNEKLF | TRBV2 | 13 | TRBJ1-4
ASSDRKVSNQPQH | TRBV2 | 13 | TRBJ1-5
ASSFPHQPQH | TRBV7-9 | 10 | TRBJ1-5
ASSSNPDRSETQY | TRBV6-5 | 13 | TRBJ2-5
ASSKAAGLAGTNEQF | TRBV21-1 | 15 | TRBJ2-1
ASSEADSTDTQY | TRBV6-4 | 12 | TRBJ2-3
SVHTTGRELF | TRBV29-1 | 10 | TRBJ2-2
ASSFQVVSLPGELF | TRBV28 | 14 | TRBJ2-2
ASSLSAVTRHGYT | TRBV5-6 | 13 | TRBJ1-2
ASSFHMTGRIETQY | TRBV6-5 | 14 | TRBJ2-5
ASSLVGEQF | TRBV7-6 | 9 | TRBJ2-1
ASRSGTEYSNQPQH | TRBV28 | 14 | TRBJ1-5
ASSYPAPQETQY | TRBV7-9 | 12 | TRBJ2-5
ASSLREGLRNTEAF | TRBV5-5 | 14 | TRBJ1-1
SVPGQGGGYT | TRBV29-1 | 10 | TRBJ1-2
ASSLGRNYEQY | TRBV5-6 | 11 | TRBJ2-7
ASTPFLADYNEQF | TRBV5-5 | 13 | TRBJ2-1
ASSVEAGGTYNEQF | TRBV9 | 14 | TRBJ2-1